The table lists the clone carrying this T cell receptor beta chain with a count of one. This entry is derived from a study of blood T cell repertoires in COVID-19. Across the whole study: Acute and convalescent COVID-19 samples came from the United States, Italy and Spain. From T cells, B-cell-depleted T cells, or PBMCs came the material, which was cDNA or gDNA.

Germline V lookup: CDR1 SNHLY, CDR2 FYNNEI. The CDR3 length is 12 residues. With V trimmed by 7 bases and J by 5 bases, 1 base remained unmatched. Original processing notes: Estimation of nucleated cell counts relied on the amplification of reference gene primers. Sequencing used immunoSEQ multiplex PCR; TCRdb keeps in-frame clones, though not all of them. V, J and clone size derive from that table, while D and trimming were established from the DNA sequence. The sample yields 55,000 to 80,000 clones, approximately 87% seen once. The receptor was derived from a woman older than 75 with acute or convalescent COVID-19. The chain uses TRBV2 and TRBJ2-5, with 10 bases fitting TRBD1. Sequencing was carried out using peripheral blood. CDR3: CASKDRGETQYF. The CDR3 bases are TGTGCCAGCAAGGACAGGGGGGAGACCCAGTACTTC.